Listed here are 29 T cell receptor beta chains from one sample, sequenced in a study of tissue T cells after allogeneic stem cell transplantation. Sequenced by immunoSEQ multiplex PCR; TCRdb stores in-frame clones only, minus some. The table shows over 45,000 clones, with about three quarters occurring only once. The sample taken for sequencing was sorted cells pooled from one or two spleens. The origin of the receptors is a pool of C57BL/6 mice in good health.

About this clone: Mouse gene names and germline throughout. The read terminates 1 residue before the CDR3 end, so the remaining end is supplied by the germline J gene. The chain carries TRBV13-3 and TRBJ1-3, with no clear D. CDR3 length: 15 residues. The germline CDR1 and CDR2 sequences are NNHDY and SYVADS. V was cut by 0 bases and J by 0 bases, with 7 bases left in between. The part of the CDR3 DNA that was read is TGTGCCAGCAGTGATGGAGAGGATTCTGGAAATACGCTCTAT. It codes for CASSDGEDSGNTLY. The CDR3 reads in full as CASSDGEDSGNTLYF.

A note on this clone: Gene labels here are mouse ones. The read ends 1 residue shy of where the CDR3 ends; the end is completed using the germline J gene. Other nucleotide sequences in the sample specify the same CDR3. This rearrangement joins TRBV3 to TRBJ2-7; 9 nucleotides match TRBD2. Per germline, CDR1 SNHLY and CDR2 FYNGKV (reference sequence). Trimming took 0 bases from V and 7 from J; bases not matched to a gene: 4. This CDR3 has 14 residues. The DNA read from the CDR3 is TGTGCCAGCAGCTTAGCTGGGGGGGCGCGGGAACAGTAC. Translation gives CASSLAGGAREQY. The whole CDR3 protein is CASSLAGGAREQYF.

In regard to this clone: Here the gene names and germline are mouse. The CDR3 extends 1 residue past the end of the read, so its final part is completed from the germline J gene. The V call is TRBV4, the J call TRBJ1-1; no clear D. V was shortened by 4 bases and J by 4 bases, with 7 bases between the two germline ends. Per the germline V gene, CDR1 is LGHDT and CDR2 is YNNKQL (reference sequence). The CDR3 contains 12 residues. The DNA read from the CDR3 is TGTGCCAGCAGCTCTGCAGGCACAGAAGTCTTC. As protein: CASSSAGTEVF. The whole CDR3 sequence is CASSSAGTEVFF. The entire variable domain, with the rest obtained from reference TRBV4 and TRBJ1-1, is as follows: ETAVFQTPNYHVTQVGNEVSFNCKQTLGHDTMYWYKQDSKKLLKIMFSYNNKQLIVNETVPRRFSPQSSDKAHLNLRIKSVEPEDSAVYLCASSSAGTEVFFGKGTRLTVV.

Comments on this clone: The listed genes are named as in mouse. The observed sequence ends 1 residue before the CDR3 terminus, with the missing tail filled in from the germline J gene. This chain links TRBV13-2 with TRBJ1-3, with a weak D call TRBD1 (5 bases). From germline, CDR1 is NNHNN and CDR2 SYGAGS (reference sequence). The V and J ends lost 0 bases and 8 bases respectively, with 6 bases between them. This CDR3 spans 12 amino acids. Here the CDR3 reads CASGDAGDTLYF. The CDR3 bases that were read are TGTGCCAGCGGTGATGCGGGGGATACGCTCTAT.

A word on this clone: Mouse names are used for the genes. The CDR3 DNA, read in part, is TGTGCCAGCAGTCTTTCTTCTGGAAATACGCTCTAT. It specifies CASSLSSGNTLY. The CDR3 reads in full as CASSLSSGNTLYF. The chain employs TRBV24 and TRBJ1-3, with no clear D. The CDR3 extends 1 residue past the end of the read, so its final part is completed from the germline J gene. The V end was cut by 3 bases, the J end by 0 bases, with 3 bases between. The CDR3 spans 13 residues. Germline loops: CDR1 KGHTA, CDR2 FRNEEI.

Points on this clone: Mouse names are used for the genes. With the read ending 1 residue before the CDR3 end, the germline J gene is used to fill in that end. The chain joins TRBV31 to TRBJ2-5; 8 positions agree with TRBD2. Germline-derived CDR1 and CDR2 are GKSSPN and SITVG. The CDR3 runs 15 residues. The ends lost 4 bases at V and 2 bases at J; junction bases unmatched: 8. CDR3 DNA (partial): TGTGCCTGGATCCCCTCGACTGGGGCCCAAGACACCCAGTAC. As protein: CAWIPSTGAQDTQY. The whole CDR3 protein reads CAWIPSTGAQDTQYF.

Concerning this clone: Germline and genes: mouse. The read ends 1 residue early relative to the CDR3; the germline J gene fills the gap. Other DNA sequences in the sample encode the same CDR3. The V call is TRBV31, the J call TRBJ2-5, with 7 nucleotides matching TRBD1. Germline CDR1 GKSSPN, CDR2 SITVG. J gave up 0 bases and V 1 base, and 1 base lay outside the gene matches. The CDR3 consists of 14 residues. The CDR3 spells CAWSPTGNQDTQYF. The DNA read from the CDR3 is TGTGCCTGGAGTCCGACAGGGAACCAAGACACCCAGTAC.

About this clone: Any gene name here is a mouse gene name. The sequence runs out 1 residue before the end of the CDR3; the remainder is reconstructed from the germline J gene. The J gene is TRBJ1-1, the V gene TRBV3, with no clear D. Germline V lookup: CDR1 SNHLY, CDR2 FYNGKV (reference sequence). Trimming stripped 1 base from V and 0 bases from J, with 6 bases between. CDR3 length: 14 amino acids. The DNA read from the CDR3 is TGTGCCAGCAGCTTAGGACAAGCAAACACAGAAGTCTTC. This codes for CASSLGQANTEVF. The whole CDR3 region reads CASSLGQANTEVFF.

For this clone: The gene names here belong to mouse. CDR3 DNA, as far as it was read: TGTGCCAGCAGTGGGCCAGAAGTCTTC. It yields the protein CASSGPEVF. The full CDR3 sequence reads CASSGPEVFF. This sequence joins TRBV13-3 and TRBJ1-1; no clear D. The read stops 1 residue short of the end of the CDR3; the missing end is completed from the germline J gene. CDR3 length: 10 amino acids. The V and J ends lost 3 bases and 6 bases respectively, with 3 bases between them. Germline V CDR1 and CDR2: NNHDY, SYVADS.

Note on this clone: The gene symbols are mouse symbols. The read comes to an end 1 residue before the CDR3 does, leaving the germline J gene to fill in the end. This specimen includes other DNA sequences encoding the same CDR3. The chain combines TRBV13-1 with TRBJ2-1; a weak D match, TRBD2 (7 bases). V was clipped by 0 bases and J by 6 bases, with 10 bases between them. Germline loops: CDR1 NSHNY, CDR2 SYGAGN. This CDR3 is built from 14 residues. Incomplete CDR3 DNA: TGTGCCAGCAGTGATGGGGGGGCGCGTGCTGAGCAGTTC. It yields the protein CASSDGGARAEQF. The whole CDR3 reads CASSDGGARAEQFF.

In regard to this clone: The genes are named according to mouse. From the germline J gene comes the end of the CDR3, since the read stops 1 residue before it. This chain connects TRBV13-1 to TRBJ2-4; D not certain. V was shortened by 2 bases and J by 5 bases, with 6 bases between the two germline ends. Germline loops: CDR1 NSHNY, CDR2 SYGAGN. This CDR3 comprises 12 residues. The CDR3 DNA, read in part, is TGTGCCAGCAGTGACGCTGGAAACACCTTGTAC. It specifies CASSDAGNTLY. The entire CDR3 sequence reads CASSDAGNTLYF.

As to this clone: Each gene name is a mouse one. The read falls 1 residue short of the CDR3 end, and the missing part is taken from the germline J gene. J is TRBJ1-1 and V is TRBV13-2; a possible D gene is TRBD1 (5 bases). The germline gives CDR1 NNHNN, CDR2 SYGAGS (reference sequence). The CDR3 is made up of 14 amino acids. Trimming took off 3 bases at V and 0 bases at J, with 9 bases between the two ends. CDR3 amino acids: CASGGTPANTEVFF. CDR3 bases read: TGTGCCAGCGGTGGGACACCTGCAAACACAGAAGTCTTC.

This clone has just one count. Here the gene names and germline are mouse. The read falls 1 residue short of the CDR3 end, and the missing part is taken from the germline J gene. The chain joins TRBV26 to TRBJ2-7; 10 nucleotides agree with TRBD1. Germline CDR1 and CDR2: KGHPV and FQNQEV (reference sequence). This CDR3 is 13 amino acids long. The V segment lost 5 bases and the J segment 4 bases; nucleotides outside the gene matches: 2. CDR3 DNA (partial): TGTGCCAGCAGTTTGGACAGGGGGTATGAACAGTAC. The encoded protein is CASSLDRGYEQY. The complete CDR3 reads CASSLDRGYEQYF. Supplemented by reference TRBV26 and TRBJ2-7, the full variable domain reads NSKVIQTPRYLVKGQGQKAKMRCIPEKGHPVVFWYQQNKNNEFKFLINFQNQEVLQQIDMTEKRFSAECPSNSPCSLEIQSSEAGDSALYLCASSLDRGYEQYFGPGTRLTVL.

A remark on this clone: The germline and genes are mouse ones. Coverage ceases 1 residue before the CDR3 finishes, and the germline J gene fills in the end. The gene calls are TRBV5 and TRBJ2-3; D gene uncertain. This CDR3 has 14 residues. Germline V gene sequence: CDR1 LGHNA, CDR2 YNLKQL (reference sequence). V was trimmed by 0 bases and J by 0 bases, leaving 4 bases between them. The CDR3 spells CASSQEGSAETLYF. The sequenced part of the CDR3 DNA is TGTGCCAGCAGCCAAGAGGGTAGTGCAGAAACGCTGTAT.

About this clone: Gene names refer to mouse genes. Sequencing ends 1 residue short of the CDR3 end; the germline J gene provides the rest. This specimen includes other DNA sequences encoding the same CDR3. The chain joins TRBV13-2 to TRBJ1-3; D gene ambiguous. V dropped 2 bases and J dropped 3 bases, with 3 bases sitting between them. This CDR3 is built from 12 residues. Germline V lookup: CDR1 NNHNN, CDR2 SYGAGS (reference sequence). CDR3 loop: CASGESGNTLYF. The DNA read from the CDR3 is TGTGCCAGCGGTGAAAGTGGAAATACGCTCTAT.

Remarks on this clone: Genes here carry mouse names. The read comes to an end 1 residue before the CDR3 does, leaving the germline J gene to fill in the end. The rearrangement uses TRBV19 and TRBJ2-2; 8 nucleotides line up with TRBD1. Trimming cost V 3 bases and J 4 bases; bases outside gene matches: 5. There are 15 residues in the CDR3. Germline CDR1 is FNHDT and CDR2 is SITEND (reference sequence). The part of the CDR3 DNA that was read is TGTGCCAGCAGTACCGGACAGGGCGGCACCGGGCAGCTCTAC. Amino acid sequence: CASSTGQGGTGQLY. The whole CDR3 protein is CASSTGQGGTGQLYF. The full variable domain, rest sourced from reference TRBV19 and TRBJ2-2, is GGIITQTPKFLIGQEGQKLTLKCQQNFNHDTMYWYRQDSGKGLRLIYYSITENDLQKGDLSEGYDASREKKSSFSLTVTSAQKNEMAVFLCASSTGQGGTGQLYFGEGSKLTVL.

Remarks on this clone: Germline and genes: mouse. The read finishes 1 residue shy of the CDR3 end, and the germline J gene is used to complete it. The chain is built from TRBV3 and TRBJ1-4, with a possible D match to TRBD1 (5 bases). The CDR3 covers 12 residues. The V gene's germline CDR1 is SNHLY and CDR2 FYNGKV (reference sequence). Trimming removed 2 bases from V and 7 bases from J, with 5 bases in between. Partial CDR3 DNA: TGTGCCAGCAGCTTAAGGGGCGAAAGATTATTT. Encoded protein: CASSLRGERLF. The entire CDR3 is CASSLRGERLFF.

Details on this clone: Here the gene names and germline are mouse. The CDR3 extends 1 residue past the end of the read, so its final part is completed from the germline J gene. This sequence joins TRBV19 and TRBJ2-3, with 9 bases that match TRBD2. The V and J ends lost 5 bases and 0 bases, in that order; junction bases with no gene match: 1. Per germline, CDR1 FNHDT and CDR2 SITEND (reference sequence). This CDR3 comprises 14 residues. CDR3 amino acids: CASRDWGSAETLYF. Incomplete CDR3 DNA: TGTGCCAGCAGGGACTGGGGAAGTGCAGAAACGCTGTAT.

A remark on this clone: All gene names here are mouse names. The read falls 1 residue short of the CDR3 end, and the missing part is taken from the germline J gene. The rearrangement joins TRBV12-1 to TRBJ2-1, with a tentative D call TRBD1 (5 bases). The V gene lost 5 bases and the J gene lost 7 bases, with 11 bases spanning the gap. The CDR3 loop spans 12 amino acids. The germline V gene has CDR1 SGHSN and CDR2 HYEKVE. CDR3 residues: CASYYRKAEQFF. The CDR3 DNA, read in part, is TGTGCCAGCTATTACAGGAAGGCTGAGCAGTTC.

As regards this clone: Mouse gene names and germline throughout. The read is 1 residue too short to cover the CDR3 end, so that end is filled in from the germline J gene. The chain uses TRBV19 and TRBJ2-4; D is ambiguous. The CDR3 sequence is 14 residues long. Trimming cost V 5 bases and J 1 base, with 11 bases left between them. CDR1 is FNHDT, CDR2 SITEND, per germline (reference sequence). The CDR3: CASSRGLGQNTLYF. The part of the CDR3 DNA that was read is TGTGCCAGCAGCCGAGGGTTGGGTCAAAACACCTTGTAC.

This clone has only one observation. Gene and germline names: mouse. The CDR3 end is not reached by the read, which stops 1 residue before it; the germline J gene fills it in. This sequence joins TRBV30 and TRBJ2-1; TRBD2 matches at 10 bases. J gave up 7 bases and V 0 bases, and 6 bases lay outside the gene matches. The CDR3 spans 15 residues. Germline V CDR1 and CDR2: SQVVS, ANEGSEA. CDR3: CSSRDPWGGVAEQFF. CDR3 bases read: TGTAGTTCTAGAGATCCCTGGGGGGGCGTGGCTGAGCAGTTC.

On this clone itself: Any gene name here is a mouse gene name. The read ends 1 residue shy of where the CDR3 ends; the end is completed using the germline J gene. The chain has TRBV14 and TRBJ2-5; TRBD2 matches at 8 bases. Trimming at V came to 8 bases and at J to 4 bases, leaving 6 bases not matched to a gene. The CDR3 sequence is 13 residues long. Germline V gives CDR1 SGHDT, CDR2 FRDEAV. Here the CDR3 reads CARPGGREDTQYF. CDR3 DNA (partial): TGTGCCAGGCCGGGGGGGCGGGAAGACACCCAGTAC.

Note on this clone: Mouse gene names and germline throughout. The CDR3 end lies 1 residue beyond the end of the read and is filled in from the germline J gene. V usage is TRBV13-2 and J usage is TRBJ1-4, with D hard to call. This CDR3 has 13 amino acids. Trimming removed 2 bases from V and 2 bases from J, with 4 bases in between. Germline lookup yields CDR1 NNHNN and CDR2 SYGAGS (reference sequence). CDR3 sequence: CASGEGSNERLFF. The sequenced CDR3 bases are TGTGCCAGCGGTGAAGGATCCAACGAAAGATTATTT.

As concerns this clone: Gene names follow the mouse nomenclature. The read finishes 1 residue shy of the CDR3 end, and the germline J gene is used to complete it. This rearrangement joins TRBV31 to TRBJ1-5; D not resolved. Germline CDR1 is GKSSPN and CDR2 is SITVG. The CDR3 consists of 12 residues. V was trimmed by 2 bases and J by 2 bases, leaving 4 bases between them. The sequenced CDR3 bases are TGTGCCTGGAGTTGGTACAACCAGGCTCCGCTT. Its translation is CAWSWYNQAPL. The entire CDR3 reads CAWSWYNQAPLF.

About this clone itself: Mouse gene names apply. The sequence runs out 1 residue before the end of the CDR3; the remainder is reconstructed from the germline J gene. The chain is built from TRBV5 and TRBJ2-1; D call uncertain. Trimming removed 3 bases at V and 1 base at J, with 1 base between. CDR1 LGHNA and CDR2 YNLKQL come from the germline V gene (reference sequence). This CDR3 spans 12 amino acids. CDR3 bases read: TGTGCCAGCAGCCAGAACTATGCTGAGCAGTTC. Amino acid sequence: CASSQNYAEQF. From start to end, the CDR3 is CASSQNYAEQFF.

Regarding this clone: The germline and genes are mouse ones. The sequenced fragment ends 1 residue before the CDR3 boundary, so the rest is inferred from the germline J gene. The chain has TRBV12-1 and TRBJ1-4; D might be TRBD1 (6 bases). The germline V and J ends were trimmed by 0 bases and 2 bases, with 6 bases remaining between them. The germline CDR1 and CDR2 sequences are SGHSN and HYEKVE. This CDR3 has 14 residues. CDR3 DNA (partial): TGTGCCAGCTCTCTCGGGACATCCAACGAAAGATTATTT. The encoded protein is CASSLGTSNERLF. In full, the CDR3 is CASSLGTSNERLFF. Full variable domain (missing parts from reference TRBV12-1 and TRBJ1-4): DSGVVQSPRHIIKEKGGRSVLTCIPISGHSNVVWYQQTLGKELKFLIQHYEKVERDKGFLPSRFSVQQFDDYHSEMNMSALELEDSAMYFCASSLGTSNERLFFGHGTKLSVL.

This clone was seen a handful of times. The gene names given are mouse names. The read falls 1 residue short of the CDR3 end, and the missing part is taken from the germline J gene. The chain couples TRBV15 to TRBJ1-4; TRBD1 aligns across 8 bases. This CDR3 has 14 residues. CDR1 and CDR2 (germline): SGHND, FRSKSL. Trimming cost V 6 bases and J 6 bases; bases outside gene matches: 6. The CDR3 protein is CASRGQGGDERLFF. The sequenced CDR3 bases are TGTGCCAGCAGAGGACAGGGAGGGGACGAAAGATTATTT.

This clone was recorded only once. Here the gene names and germline are mouse. The DNA ends 1 residue before the CDR3 does, and the rest of the CDR3 is filled in from the germline J gene. J is TRBJ2-5 and V is TRBV13-3; 10 positions agree with TRBD1. Trimming removed 3 bases from V and 5 bases from J; junction bases left unmatched: 3. This CDR3 spans 14 amino acids. Germline lookup yields CDR1 NNHDY and CDR2 SYVADS. This CDR3 is CASSGQGAGDTQYF. CDR3 DNA, as far as it was read: TGTGCCAGCAGTGGACAGGGGGCAGGAGACACCCAGTAC.

About this clone: The gene names given are mouse names. The sequence runs out 1 residue before the end of the CDR3; the remainder is reconstructed from the germline J gene. The V call is TRBV29, the J call TRBJ2-4; no clear D gene. The CDR3 sequence is 15 residues long. V lost 0 bases and J lost 3, with 10 bases in between. Germline CDR1 reads MSHET; CDR2 reads SYDVDS. The sequenced part of the CDR3 DNA is TGTGCTAGCAGTTTATCGAGGCAGACCCAAAACACCTTGTAC. Amino acids: CASSLSRQTQNTLY. The full CDR3 protein reads CASSLSRQTQNTLYF.